Given below is one TCR beta chain in context. Its specificity is unknown. The data stem from a study of beta chain features in type 1 diabetes. Sorting that relied on CD45RO/CCR7/CD25/CD127/CD95/CD27 yielded CD4+ naive, central memory, regulatory and stem cell-like memory cells. Study-wide points: Shorter templates might be favored by PCR, equally in patients and controls. Among type 1 diabetes patients, VDJ junctions had fewer insertions and more deletions. For TCRB rearrangement, an influence of HLA type remained unresolved here.

Reverse transcribing all isolated RNA meant expressed TCRB transcripts were sequenced. Profiling relied on immunoSEQ multiplex PCR, and the TCRdb table lists in-frame clones only, not all of them. Among 300,000 to 450,000 clones listed, 10% to 15% were seen once. The V end was cut by 3 bases, the J end by 1 base, with 10 bases between. This CDR3 spans 15 amino acids. CDR1 is MNHNS, CDR2 SASEGT, per germline. Source material: naive CD4+ T cells from blood. This TCR came from a man between 18 and 29 years old in good health. The chain has TRBV6-1 and TRBJ1-5, with a tentative D call TRBD1 (5 bases). The CDR3 coding sequence is TGTGCCAGCAGTGAGGGGACTCGAAGCAATCAGCCCCAGCATTTT. The encoded protein is CASSEGTRSNQPQHF.